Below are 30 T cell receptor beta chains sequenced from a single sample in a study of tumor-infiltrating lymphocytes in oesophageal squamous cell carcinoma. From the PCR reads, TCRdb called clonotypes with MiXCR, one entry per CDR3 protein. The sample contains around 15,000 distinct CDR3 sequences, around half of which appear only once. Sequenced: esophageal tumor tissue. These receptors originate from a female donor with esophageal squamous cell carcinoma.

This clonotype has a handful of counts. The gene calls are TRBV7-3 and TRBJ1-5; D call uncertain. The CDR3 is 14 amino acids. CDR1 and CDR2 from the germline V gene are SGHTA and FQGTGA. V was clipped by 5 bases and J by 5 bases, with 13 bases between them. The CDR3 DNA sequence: TGTGCCAGCAGCCCTGATCTGTGGGATCAGCCCCAGCATTTT. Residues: CASSPDLWDQPQHF.

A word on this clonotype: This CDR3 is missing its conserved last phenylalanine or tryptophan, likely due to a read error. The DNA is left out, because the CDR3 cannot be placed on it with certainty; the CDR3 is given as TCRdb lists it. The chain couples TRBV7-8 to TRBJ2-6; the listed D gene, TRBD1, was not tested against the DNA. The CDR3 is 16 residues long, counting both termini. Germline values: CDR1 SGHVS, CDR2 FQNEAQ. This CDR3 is CASSFGRGNQPQHFGD.

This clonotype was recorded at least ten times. The CDR3 region is CASSNRLNTDTQYF. CDR3 sequence (DNA): TGCGCCAGCAGTAATCGACTGAACACAGATACGCAGTATTTT. The rearrangement links TRBV10-1 to TRBJ2-3, with D uncertain. The V end lost 5 bases, the J end lost 2 bases, and 11 bases lay between the germline ends. Germline loops: CDR1 WNHNN, CDR2 SYGVQD (reference sequence). There are 14 residues in the CDR3.

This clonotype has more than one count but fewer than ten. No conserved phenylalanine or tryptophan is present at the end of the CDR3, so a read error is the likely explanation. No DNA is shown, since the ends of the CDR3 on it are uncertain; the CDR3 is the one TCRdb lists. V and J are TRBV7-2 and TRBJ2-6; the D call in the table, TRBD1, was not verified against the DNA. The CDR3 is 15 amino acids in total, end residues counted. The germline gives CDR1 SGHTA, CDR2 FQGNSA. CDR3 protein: CASSFFGEETQYFGA.

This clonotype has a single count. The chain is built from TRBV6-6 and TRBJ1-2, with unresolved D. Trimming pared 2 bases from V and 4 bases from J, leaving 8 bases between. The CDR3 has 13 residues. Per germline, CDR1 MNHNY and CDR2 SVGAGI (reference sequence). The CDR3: CASSYARGYGYTF. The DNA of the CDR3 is TGTGCCAGCAGTTACGCCCGAGGCTATGGCTACACCTTC.

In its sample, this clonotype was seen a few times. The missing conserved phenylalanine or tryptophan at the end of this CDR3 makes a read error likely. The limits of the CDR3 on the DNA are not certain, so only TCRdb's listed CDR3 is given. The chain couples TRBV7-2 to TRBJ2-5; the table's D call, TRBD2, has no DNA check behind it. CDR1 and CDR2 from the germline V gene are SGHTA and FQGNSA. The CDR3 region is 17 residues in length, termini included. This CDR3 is CASSSGLVGYNEQFFGN.

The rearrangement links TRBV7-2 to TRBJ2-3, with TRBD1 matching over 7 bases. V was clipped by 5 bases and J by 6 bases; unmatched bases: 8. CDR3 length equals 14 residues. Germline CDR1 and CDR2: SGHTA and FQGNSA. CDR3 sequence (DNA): TGTGCCAGCAGCACAAACAGGGGCGAGGATACGCAGTATTTT. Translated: CASSTNRGEDTQYF. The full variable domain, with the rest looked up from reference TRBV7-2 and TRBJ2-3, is GAGVSQSPSNKVTEKGKDVELRCDPISGHTALYWYRQSLGQGLEFLIYFQGNSAPDKSGLPSDRFSAERTGGSVSTLTIQRTQQEDSAVYLCASSTNRGEDTQYFGPGTRLTVL.

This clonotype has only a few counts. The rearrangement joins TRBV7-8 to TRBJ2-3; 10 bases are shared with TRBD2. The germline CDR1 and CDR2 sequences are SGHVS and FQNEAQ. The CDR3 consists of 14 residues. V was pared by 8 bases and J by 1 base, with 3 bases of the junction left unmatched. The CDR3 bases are TGTGCCAGCGGACTAGCGGCGGGCACAGATACGCAGTATTTT. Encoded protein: CASGLAAGTDTQYF.

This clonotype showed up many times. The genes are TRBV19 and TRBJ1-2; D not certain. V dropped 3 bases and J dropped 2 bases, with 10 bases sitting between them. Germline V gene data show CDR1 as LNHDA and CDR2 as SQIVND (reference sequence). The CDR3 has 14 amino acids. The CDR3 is CASSMNGVNYGYTF. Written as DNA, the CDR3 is TGTGCCAGTAGTATGAATGGAGTAAACTATGGCTACACCTTC.

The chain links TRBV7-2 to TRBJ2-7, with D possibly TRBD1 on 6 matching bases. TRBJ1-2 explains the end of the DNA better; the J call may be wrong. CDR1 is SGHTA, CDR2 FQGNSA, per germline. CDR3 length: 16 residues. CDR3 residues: CASSLAVTGLGGGYTF. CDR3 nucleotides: TGTGCCAGCAGCTTAGCAGTCACAGGGCTCGGAGGGGGCTACACCTTC.

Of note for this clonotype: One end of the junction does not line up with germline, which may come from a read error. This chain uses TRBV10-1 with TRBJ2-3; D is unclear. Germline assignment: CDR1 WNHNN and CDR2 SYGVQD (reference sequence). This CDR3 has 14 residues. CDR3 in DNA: TGCGCCAGCAGTAATCGACTGTACACAGATACGCTGTATTTT. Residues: CASSNRLYTDTLYF.

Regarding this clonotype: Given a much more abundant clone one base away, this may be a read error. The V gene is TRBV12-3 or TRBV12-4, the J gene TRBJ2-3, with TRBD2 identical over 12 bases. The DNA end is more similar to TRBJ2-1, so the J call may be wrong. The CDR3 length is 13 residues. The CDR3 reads CASSPRTSGTQFF. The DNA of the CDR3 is TGTGCCAGCAGCCCTAGGACTAGCGGGACCCAGTTCTTC.

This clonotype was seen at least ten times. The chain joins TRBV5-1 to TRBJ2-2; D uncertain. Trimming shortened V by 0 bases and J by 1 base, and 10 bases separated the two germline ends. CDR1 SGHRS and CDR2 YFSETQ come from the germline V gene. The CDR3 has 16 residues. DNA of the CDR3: TGCGCCAGCAGCTTGGTCGCGGCCCAGAACACCGGGGAGCTGTTTTTT. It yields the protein CASSLVAAQNTGELFF.

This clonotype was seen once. CDR3 in amino acids: CASSPFSGRGSYEQYF. The DNA of the CDR3 is TGTGCCAGCAGCCCATTTAGCGGGAGAGGGTCCTACGAGCAGTACTTC. V and J are TRBV7-2 and TRBJ2-1; 9 positions match TRBD2. Matching the DNA end better, TRBJ2-7 makes the J call doubtful. The germline V gene has CDR1 SGHTA and CDR2 FQGNSA. This CDR3 spans 16 amino acids.

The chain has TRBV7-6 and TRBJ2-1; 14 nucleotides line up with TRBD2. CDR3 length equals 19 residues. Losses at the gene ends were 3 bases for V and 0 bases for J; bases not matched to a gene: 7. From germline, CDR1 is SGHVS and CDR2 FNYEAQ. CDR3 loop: CASSFRTGTSGSSYNEQFF. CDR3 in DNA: TGTGCCAGCAGCTTCCGGACCGGGACTAGCGGGAGCTCCTACAATGAGCAGTTCTTC. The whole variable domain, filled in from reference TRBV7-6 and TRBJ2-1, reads GAGVSQSPRYKVTKRGQDVALRCDPISGHVSLYWYRQALGQGPEFLTYFNYEAQQDKSGLPNDRFSAERPEGSISTLTIQRTEQRDSAMYRCASSFRTGTSGSSYNEQFFGPGTRLTVL.

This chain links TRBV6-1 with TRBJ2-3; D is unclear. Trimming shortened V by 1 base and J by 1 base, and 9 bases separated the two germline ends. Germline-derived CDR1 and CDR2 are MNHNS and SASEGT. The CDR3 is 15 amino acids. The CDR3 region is CASSEEAGGTDTQYF. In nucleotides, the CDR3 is TGTGCCAGCAGTGAAGAGGCTGGGGGCACAGATACGCAGTATTTT.

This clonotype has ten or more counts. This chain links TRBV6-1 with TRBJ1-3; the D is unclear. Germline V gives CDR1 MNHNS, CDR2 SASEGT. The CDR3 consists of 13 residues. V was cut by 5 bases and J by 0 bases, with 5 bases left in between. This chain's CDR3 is CASSRDSGNTIYF. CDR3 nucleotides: TGTGCCAGCAGTCGAGACTCTGGAAACACCATATATTTT.

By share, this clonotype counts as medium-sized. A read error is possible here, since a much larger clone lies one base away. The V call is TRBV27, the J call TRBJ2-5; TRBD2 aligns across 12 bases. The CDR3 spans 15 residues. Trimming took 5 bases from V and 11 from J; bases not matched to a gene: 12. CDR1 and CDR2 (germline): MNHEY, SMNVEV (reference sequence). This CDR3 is CASSKLAGGHNEQYF. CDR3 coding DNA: TGTGCCAGCAGTAAGCTAGCGGGAGGGCACAATGAGCAGTACTTC.

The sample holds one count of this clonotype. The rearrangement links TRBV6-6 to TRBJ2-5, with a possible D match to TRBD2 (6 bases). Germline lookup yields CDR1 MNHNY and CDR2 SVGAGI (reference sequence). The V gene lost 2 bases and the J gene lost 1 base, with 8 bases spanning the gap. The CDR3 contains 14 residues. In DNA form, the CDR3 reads TGTGCCAGCAGTTACATGGGGGGCCAAGAGACCCAGTACTTC. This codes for CASSYMGGQETQYF.

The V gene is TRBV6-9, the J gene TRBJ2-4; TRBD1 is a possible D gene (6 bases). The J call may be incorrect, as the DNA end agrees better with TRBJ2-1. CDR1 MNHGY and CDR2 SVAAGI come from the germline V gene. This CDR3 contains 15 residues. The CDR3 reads CASSYDRRVGGEQFF. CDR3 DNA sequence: TGTGCCAGCAGTTATGACAGGCGAGTAGGAGGTGAGCAGTTCTTC.

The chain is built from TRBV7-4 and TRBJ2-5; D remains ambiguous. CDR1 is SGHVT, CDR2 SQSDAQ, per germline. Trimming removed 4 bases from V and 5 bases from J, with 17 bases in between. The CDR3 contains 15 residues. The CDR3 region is CASSSPGRSGETQYF. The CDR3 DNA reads TGTGCCAGCAGCTCCCCTGGGCGGTCCGGGGAGACCCAGTACTTC.

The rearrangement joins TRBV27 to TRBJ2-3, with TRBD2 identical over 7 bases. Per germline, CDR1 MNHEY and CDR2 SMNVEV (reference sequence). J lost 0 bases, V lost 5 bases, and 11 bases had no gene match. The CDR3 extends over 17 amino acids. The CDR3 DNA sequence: TGTGCCAGCAGTACCTCCTATAGCGGGTTTAGCACAGATACGCAGTATTTT. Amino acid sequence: CASSTSYSGFSTDTQYF.

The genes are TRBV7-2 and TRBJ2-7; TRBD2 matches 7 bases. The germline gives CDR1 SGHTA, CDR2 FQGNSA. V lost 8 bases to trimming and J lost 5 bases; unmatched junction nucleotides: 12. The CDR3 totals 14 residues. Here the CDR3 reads CASSFYERGDEQYF. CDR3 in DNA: TGTGCCAGCTCCTTTTATGAGCGGGGCGACGAGCAGTACTTC.

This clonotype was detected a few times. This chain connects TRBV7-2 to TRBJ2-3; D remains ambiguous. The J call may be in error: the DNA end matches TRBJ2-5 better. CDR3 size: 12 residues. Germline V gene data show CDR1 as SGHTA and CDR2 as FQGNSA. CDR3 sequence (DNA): TGTGCCAGCAGCTTATCATCTGAGACCCAGTACTTC. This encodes CASSLSSETQYF.

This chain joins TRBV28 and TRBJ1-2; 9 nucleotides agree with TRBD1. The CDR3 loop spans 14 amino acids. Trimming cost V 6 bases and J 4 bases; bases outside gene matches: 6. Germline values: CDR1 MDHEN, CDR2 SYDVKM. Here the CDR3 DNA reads TGTGCCAGCAGCCTAACAGGGGGCGGCTATGGCTACACCTTC. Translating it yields CASSLTGGGYGYTF.

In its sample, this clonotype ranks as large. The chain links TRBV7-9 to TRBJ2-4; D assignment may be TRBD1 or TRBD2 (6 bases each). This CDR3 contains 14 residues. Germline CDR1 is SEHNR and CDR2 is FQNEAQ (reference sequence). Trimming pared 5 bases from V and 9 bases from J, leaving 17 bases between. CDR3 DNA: TGTGCCAGCAGCACTACGGTAGGGGGGTCCATTCAGTACTTC. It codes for CASSTTVGGSIQYF.

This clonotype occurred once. The CDR3 spells CASSLVRSSGGDEQYF. DNA for the CDR3: TGTGCCAGCAGCTTAGTGCGGTCTAGCGGGGGCGACGAGCAGTACTTC. This rearrangement joins TRBV7-9 to TRBJ1-2; 10 nucleotides align to TRBD2. The J call could be wrong; TRBJ2-7 is a better fit for the DNA end. CDR3 size: 16 residues. The germline CDR1 and CDR2 sequences are SEHNR and FQNEAQ (reference sequence).

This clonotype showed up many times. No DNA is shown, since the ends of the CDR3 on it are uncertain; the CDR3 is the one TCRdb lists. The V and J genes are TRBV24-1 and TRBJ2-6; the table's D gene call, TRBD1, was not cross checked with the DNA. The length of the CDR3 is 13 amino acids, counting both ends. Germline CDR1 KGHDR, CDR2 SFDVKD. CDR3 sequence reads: CATDGGAWLHLRF.

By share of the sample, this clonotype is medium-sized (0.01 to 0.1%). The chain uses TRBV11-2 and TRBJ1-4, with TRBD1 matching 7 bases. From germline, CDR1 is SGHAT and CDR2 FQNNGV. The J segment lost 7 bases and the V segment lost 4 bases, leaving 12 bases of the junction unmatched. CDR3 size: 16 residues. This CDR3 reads CASSSLPRGHGEKLFF. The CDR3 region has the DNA TGTGCCAGCAGCTCCCTCCCTAGGGGGCATGGTGAAAAACTGTTTTTT. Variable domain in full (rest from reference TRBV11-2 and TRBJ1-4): EAGVAQSPRYKIIEKRQSVAFWCNPISGHATLYWYQQILGQGPKLLIQFQNNGVVDDSQLPKDRFSAERLKGVDSTLKIQPAKLEDSAVYLCASSSLPRGHGEKLFFGSGTQLSVL.

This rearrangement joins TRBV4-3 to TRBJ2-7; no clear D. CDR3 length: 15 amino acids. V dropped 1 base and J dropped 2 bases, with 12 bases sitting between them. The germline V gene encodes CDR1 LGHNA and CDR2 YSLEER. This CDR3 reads CASSQAGAPTYEQYF. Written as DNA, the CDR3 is TGCGCCAGCAGCCAAGCTGGCGCGCCTACCTACGAGCAGTACTTC.